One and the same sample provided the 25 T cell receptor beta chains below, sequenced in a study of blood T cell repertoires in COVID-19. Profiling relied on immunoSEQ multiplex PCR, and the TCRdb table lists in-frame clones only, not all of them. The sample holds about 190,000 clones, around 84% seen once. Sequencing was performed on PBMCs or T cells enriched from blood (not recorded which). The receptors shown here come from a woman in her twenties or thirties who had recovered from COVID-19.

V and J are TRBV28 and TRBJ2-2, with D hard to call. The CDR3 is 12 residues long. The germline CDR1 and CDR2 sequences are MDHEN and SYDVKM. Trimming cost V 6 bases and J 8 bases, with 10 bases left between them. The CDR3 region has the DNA TGTGCCAGCAGCCCCTTACTTGGGGAGCTGTTTTTT. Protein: CASSPLLGELFF.

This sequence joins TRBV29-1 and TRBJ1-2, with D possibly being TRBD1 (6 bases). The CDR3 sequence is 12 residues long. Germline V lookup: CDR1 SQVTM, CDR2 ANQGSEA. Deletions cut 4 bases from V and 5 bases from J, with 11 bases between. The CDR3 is CSVGEQGYGYTF. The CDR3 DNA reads TGCAGCGTTGGAGAACAGGGATATGGCTACACCTTC.

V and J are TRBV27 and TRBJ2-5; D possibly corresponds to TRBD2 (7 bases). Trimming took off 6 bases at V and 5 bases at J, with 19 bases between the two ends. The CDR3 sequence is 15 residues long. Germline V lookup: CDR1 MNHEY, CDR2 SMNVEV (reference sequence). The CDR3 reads CASSTRGGLRETQYF. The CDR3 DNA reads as TGTGCCAGCAGCACGAGGGGGGGGCTCAGGGAGACCCAGTACTTC.

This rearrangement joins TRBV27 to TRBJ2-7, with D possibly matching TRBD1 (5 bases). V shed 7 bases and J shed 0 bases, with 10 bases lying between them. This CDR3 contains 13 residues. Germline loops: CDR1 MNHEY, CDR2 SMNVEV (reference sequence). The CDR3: CASKYRSSYEQYF. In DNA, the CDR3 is TGTGCCAGCAAATACAGGAGCTCCTACGAGCAGTACTTC.

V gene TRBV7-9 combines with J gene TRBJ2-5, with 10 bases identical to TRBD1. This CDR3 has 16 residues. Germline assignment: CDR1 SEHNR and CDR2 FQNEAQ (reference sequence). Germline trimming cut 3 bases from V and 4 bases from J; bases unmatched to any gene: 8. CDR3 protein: CASSFPGTGDRETQYF. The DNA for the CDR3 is TGTGCCAGCAGCTTTCCCGGGACAGGGGATCGAGAGACCCAGTACTTC.

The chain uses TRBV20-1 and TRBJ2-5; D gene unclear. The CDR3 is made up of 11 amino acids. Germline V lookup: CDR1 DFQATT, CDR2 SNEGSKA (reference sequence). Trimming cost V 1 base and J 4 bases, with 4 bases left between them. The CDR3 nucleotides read TGCAGTGCTAGAGTCTCAGAGACCCAGTACTTC. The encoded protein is CSARVSETQYF.

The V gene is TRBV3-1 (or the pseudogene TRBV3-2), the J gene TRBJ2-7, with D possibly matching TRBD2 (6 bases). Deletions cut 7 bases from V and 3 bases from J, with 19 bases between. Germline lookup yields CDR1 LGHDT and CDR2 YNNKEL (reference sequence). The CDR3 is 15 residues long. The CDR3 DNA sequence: TGTGCCAGCACCCTCCGGGGGTTGGGCCGCTACGAGCAGTACTTC. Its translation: CASTLRGLGRYEQYF.

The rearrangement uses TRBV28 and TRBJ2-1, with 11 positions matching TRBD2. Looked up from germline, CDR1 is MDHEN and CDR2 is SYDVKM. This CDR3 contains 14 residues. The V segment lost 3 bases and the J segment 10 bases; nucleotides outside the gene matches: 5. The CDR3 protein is CASSLLAGGWEQFF. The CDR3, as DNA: TGTGCCAGCAGTTTGCTAGCGGGGGGCTGGGAGCAGTTCTTC. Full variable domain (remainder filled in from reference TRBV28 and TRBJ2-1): DVKVTQSSRYLVKRTGEKVFLECVQDMDHENMFWYRQDPGLGLRLIYFSYDVKMKEKGDIPEGYSVSREKKERFSLILESASTNQTSMYLCASSLLAGGWEQFFGPGTRLTVL.

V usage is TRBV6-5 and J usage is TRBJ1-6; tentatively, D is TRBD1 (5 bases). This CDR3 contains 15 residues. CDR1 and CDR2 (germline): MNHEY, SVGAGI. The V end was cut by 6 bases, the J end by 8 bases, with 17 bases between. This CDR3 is CASRTGGLGDSPLHF. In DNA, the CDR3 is TGTGCCAGCAGGACCGGGGGTTTGGGTGATTCACCCCTCCACTTT.

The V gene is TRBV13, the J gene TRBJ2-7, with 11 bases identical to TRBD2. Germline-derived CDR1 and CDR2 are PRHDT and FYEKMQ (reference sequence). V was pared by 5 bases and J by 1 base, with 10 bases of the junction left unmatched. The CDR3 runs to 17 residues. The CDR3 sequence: CASSRRKTSGTSYEQYF. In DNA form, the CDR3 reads TGTGCCAGCAGCCGCCGCAAGACTAGCGGGACTTCCTACGAGCAGTACTTC. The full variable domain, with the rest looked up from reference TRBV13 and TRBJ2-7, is AAGVIQSPRHLIKEKRETATLKCYPIPRHDTVYWYQQGPGQDPQFLISFYEKMQSDKGSIPDRFSAQQFSDYHSELNMSSLELGDSALYFCASSRRKTSGTSYEQYFGPGTRLTVT.

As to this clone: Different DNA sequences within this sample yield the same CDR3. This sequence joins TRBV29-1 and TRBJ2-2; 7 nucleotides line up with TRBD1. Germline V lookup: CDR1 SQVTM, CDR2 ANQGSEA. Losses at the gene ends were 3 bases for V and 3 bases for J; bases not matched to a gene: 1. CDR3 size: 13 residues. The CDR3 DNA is TGCAGCGTTGACAGGGGGTACACCGGGGAGCTGTTTTTT. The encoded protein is CSVDRGYTGELFF.

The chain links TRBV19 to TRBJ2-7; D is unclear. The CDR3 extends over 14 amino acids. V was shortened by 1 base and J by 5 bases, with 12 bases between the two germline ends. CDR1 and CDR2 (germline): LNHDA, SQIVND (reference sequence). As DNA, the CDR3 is TGTGCCAGTAGTATAGCCTACCCCCCCGACGAGCAGTACTTC. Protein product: CASSIAYPPDEQYF.

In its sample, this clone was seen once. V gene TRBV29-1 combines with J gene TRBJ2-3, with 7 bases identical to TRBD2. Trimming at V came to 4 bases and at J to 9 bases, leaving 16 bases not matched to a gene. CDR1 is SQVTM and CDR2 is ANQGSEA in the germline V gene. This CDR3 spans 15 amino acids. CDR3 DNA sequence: TGCAGCGTTGGGGGGAGGGGACGGAGCTCAGGGACGCAGTATTTT. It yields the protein CSVGGRGRSSGTQYF.

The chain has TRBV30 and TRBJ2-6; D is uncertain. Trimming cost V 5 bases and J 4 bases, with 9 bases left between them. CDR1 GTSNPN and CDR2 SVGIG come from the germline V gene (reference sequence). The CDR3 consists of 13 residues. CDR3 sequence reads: CAWSKQGANVLTF. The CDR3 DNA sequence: TGTGCCTGGTCCAAACAGGGGGCCAACGTCCTGACTTTC.

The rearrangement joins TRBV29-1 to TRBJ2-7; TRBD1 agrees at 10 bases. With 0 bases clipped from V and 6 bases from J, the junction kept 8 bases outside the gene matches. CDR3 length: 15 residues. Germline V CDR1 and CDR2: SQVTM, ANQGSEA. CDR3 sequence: CSVEDRRDRGFEQYV. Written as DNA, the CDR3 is TGCAGCGTTGAAGATCGACGGGACAGGGGCTTCGAGCAGTACGTC.

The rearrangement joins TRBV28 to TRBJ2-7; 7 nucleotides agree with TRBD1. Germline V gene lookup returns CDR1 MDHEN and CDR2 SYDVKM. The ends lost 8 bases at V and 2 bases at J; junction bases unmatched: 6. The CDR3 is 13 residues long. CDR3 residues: CASRDRAPYEQYF. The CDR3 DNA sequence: TGTGCCAGCCGCGACAGGGCCCCCTACGAGCAGTACTTC.

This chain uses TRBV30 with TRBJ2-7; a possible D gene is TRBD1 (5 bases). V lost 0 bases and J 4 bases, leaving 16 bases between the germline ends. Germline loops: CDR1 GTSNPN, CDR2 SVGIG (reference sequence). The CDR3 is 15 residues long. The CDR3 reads CAWSVGQGSGYEQYF. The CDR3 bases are TGTGCCTGGAGTGTAGGGCAGGGCTCAGGATACGAGCAGTACTTC.

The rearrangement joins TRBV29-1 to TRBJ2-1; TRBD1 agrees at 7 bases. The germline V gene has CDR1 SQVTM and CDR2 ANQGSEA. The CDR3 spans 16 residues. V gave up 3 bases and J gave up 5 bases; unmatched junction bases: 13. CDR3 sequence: CSVDLGGSLWNNEQFF. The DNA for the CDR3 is TGCAGCGTTGATTTAGGGGGCAGCCTCTGGAACAATGAGCAGTTCTTC.

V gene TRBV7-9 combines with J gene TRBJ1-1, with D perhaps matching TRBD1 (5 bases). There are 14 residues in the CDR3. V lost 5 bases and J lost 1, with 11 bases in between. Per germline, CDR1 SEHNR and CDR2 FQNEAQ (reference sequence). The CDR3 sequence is CASSHNTGNTEAFF. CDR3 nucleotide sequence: TGTGCCAGCAGCCATAACACAGGGAACACTGAAGCTTTCTTT.

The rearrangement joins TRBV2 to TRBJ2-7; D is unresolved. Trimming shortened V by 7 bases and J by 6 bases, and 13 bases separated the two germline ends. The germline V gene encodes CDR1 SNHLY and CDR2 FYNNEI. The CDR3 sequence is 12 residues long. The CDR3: CASKQSPLEQYV. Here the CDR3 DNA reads TGTGCCAGCAAGCAAAGTCCGCTCGAGCAGTACGTC.

Written as DNA, the CDR3 is TGTGCCAGCAGCCAAGCCACAGGGGGAGGCGGTTCACCCCTCCACTTT. Protein sequence: CASSQATGGGGSPLHF. The chain combines TRBV3-1 (or the pseudogene TRBV3-2) with TRBJ1-6; TRBD1 agrees at 8 bases. Germline CDR1 is LGHDT and CDR2 is YNNKEL (reference sequence). This CDR3 spans 16 amino acids. The J segment lost 9 bases and the V segment lost 1 base, leaving 8 bases of the junction unmatched.

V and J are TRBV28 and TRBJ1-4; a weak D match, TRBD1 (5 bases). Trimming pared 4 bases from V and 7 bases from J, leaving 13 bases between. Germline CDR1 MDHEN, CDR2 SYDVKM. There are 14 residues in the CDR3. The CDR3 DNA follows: TGTGCCAGCAGTTCGGGGGGATCCGGTGAAAAACTGTTTTTT. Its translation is CASSSGGSGEKLFF.

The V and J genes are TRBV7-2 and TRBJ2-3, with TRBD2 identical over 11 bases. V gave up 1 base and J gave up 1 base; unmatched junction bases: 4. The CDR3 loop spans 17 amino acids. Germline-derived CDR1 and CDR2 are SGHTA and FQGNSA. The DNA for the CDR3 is TGTGCCAGCAGCTTAGGACTAGCGGGAACTGGCACAGATACGCAGTATTTT. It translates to CASSLGLAGTGTDTQYF. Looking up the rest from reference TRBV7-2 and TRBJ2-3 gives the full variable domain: GAGVSQSPSNKVTEKGKDVELRCDPISGHTALYWYRQSLGQGLEFLIYFQGNSAPDKSGLPSDRFSAERTGGSVSTLTIQRTQQEDSAVYLCASSLGLAGTGTDTQYFGPGTRLTVL.

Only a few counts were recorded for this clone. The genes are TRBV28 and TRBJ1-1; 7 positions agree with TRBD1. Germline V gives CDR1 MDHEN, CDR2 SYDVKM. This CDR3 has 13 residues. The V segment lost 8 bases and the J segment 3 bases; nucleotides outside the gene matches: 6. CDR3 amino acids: CASRPGGYTEAFF. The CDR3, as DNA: TGTGCCAGCCGCCCAGGGGGTTACACTGAAGCTTTCTTT.

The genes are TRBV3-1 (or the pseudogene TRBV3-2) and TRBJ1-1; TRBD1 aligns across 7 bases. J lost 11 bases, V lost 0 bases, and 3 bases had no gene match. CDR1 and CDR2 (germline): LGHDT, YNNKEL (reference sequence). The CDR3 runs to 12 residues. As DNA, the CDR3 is TGTGCCAGCAGCCAAGATAACAGGGGTGCTTTCTTT. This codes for CASSQDNRGAFF.